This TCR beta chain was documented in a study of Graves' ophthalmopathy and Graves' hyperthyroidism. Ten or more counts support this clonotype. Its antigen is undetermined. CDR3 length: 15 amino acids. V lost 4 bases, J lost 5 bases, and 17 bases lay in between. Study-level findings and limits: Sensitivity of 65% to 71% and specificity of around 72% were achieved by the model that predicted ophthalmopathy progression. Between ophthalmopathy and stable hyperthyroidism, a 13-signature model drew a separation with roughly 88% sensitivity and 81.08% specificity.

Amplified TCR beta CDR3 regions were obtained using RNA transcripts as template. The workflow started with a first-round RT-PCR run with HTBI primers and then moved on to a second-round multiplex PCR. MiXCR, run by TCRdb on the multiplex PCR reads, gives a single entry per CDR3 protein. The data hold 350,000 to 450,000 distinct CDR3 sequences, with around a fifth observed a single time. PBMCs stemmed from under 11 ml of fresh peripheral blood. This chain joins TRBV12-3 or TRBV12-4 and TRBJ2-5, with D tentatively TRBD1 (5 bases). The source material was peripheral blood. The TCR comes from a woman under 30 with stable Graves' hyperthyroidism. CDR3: CASSYLLGPRETQYF. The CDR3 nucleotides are TGTGCCAGCAGTTACCTATTGGGGCCGAGGGAGACCCAGTACTTC.